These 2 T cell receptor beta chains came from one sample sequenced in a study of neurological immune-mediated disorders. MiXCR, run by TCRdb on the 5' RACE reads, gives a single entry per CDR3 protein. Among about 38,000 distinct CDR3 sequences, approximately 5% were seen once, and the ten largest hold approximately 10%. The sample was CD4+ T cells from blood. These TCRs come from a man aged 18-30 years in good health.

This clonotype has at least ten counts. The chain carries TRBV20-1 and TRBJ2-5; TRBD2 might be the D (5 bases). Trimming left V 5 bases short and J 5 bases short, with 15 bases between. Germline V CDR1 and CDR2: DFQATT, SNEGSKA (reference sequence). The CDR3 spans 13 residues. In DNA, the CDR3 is TGCAGTGCTCGAGCGGCCGGGAAGGAGACCCAGTACTTC. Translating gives CSARAAGKETQYF.

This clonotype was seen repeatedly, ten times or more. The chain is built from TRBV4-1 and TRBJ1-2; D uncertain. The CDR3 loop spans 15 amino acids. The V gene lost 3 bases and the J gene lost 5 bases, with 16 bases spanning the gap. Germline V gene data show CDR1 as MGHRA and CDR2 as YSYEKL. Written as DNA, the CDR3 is TGCGCCAGCAGCCACCTCGAGAGGATAGAATATGGCTACACCTTC. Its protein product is CASSHLERIEYGYTF.